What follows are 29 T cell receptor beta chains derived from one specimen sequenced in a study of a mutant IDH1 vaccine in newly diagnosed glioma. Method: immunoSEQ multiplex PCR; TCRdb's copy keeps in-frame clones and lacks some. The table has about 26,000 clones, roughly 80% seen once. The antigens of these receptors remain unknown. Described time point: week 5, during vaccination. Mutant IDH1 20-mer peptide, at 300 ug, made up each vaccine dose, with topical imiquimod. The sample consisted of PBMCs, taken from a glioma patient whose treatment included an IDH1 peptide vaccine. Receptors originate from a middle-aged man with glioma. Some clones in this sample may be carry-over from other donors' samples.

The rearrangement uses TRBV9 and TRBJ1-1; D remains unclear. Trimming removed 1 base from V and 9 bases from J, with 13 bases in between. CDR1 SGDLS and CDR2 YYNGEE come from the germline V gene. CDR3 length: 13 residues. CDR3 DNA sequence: TGTGCCAGCAGCGTAACGTACGGGTCGCAAGCTTTCTTT. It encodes CASSVTYGSQAFF.

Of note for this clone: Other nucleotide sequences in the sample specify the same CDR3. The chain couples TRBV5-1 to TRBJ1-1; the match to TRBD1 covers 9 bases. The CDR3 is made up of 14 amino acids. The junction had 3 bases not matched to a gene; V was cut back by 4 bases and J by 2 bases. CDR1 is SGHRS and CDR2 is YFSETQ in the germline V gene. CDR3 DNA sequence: TGCGCCAGCAGCGGGGGACAGGGAAACACTGAAGCTTTCTTT. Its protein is CASSGGQGNTEAFF.

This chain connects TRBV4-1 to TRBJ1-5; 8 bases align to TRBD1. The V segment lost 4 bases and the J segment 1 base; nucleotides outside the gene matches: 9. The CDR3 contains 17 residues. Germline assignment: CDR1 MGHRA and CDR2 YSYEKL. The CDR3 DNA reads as TGCGCCAGCAGCCCCACCGTTGGACAGGGCAGCAATCAGCCCCAGCATTTT. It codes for CASSPTVGQGSNQPQHF.

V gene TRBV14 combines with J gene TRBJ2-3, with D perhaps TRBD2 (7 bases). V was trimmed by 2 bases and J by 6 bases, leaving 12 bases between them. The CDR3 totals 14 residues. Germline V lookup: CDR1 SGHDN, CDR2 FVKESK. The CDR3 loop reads CASSQRGASDTQYF. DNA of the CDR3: TGTGCCAGCAGCCAACGGGGGGCCTCCGATACGCAGTATTTT.

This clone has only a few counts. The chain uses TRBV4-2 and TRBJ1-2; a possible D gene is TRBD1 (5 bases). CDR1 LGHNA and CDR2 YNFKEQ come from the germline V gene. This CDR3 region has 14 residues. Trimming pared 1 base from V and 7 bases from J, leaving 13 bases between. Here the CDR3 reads CASSQANSRVGYTF. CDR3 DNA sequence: TGTGCCAGCAGCCAAGCTAATTCCAGGGTTGGCTACACCTTC.

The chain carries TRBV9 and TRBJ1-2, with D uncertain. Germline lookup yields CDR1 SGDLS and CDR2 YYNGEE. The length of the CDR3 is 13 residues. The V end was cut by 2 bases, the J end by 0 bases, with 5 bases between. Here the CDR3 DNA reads TGTGCCAGCAGCGTTGGGGCTAACTATGGCTACACCTTC. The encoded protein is CASSVGANYGYTF.

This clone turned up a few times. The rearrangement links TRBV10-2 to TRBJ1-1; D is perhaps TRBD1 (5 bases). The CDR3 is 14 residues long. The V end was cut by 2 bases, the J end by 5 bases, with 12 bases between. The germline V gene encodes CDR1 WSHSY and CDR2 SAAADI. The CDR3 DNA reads TGCGCCAGCAGTGAGGCCCCGGGGGAGACTGAAGCTTTCTTT. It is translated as CASSEAPGETEAFF.

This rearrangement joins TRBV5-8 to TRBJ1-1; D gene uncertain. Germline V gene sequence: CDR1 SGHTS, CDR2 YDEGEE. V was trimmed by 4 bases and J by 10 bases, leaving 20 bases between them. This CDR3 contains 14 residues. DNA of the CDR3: TGTGCCAGCAGCCCAACCCGACGAGGGCCTGGAGCTTTCTTT. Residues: CASSPTRRGPGAFF.

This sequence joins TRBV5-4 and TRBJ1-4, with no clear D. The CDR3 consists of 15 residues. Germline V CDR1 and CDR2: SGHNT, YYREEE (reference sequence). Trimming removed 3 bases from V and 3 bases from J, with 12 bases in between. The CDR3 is CASSWGGGPNEKLFF. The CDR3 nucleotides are TGTGCCAGCAGCTGGGGAGGAGGCCCTAATGAAAAACTGTTTTTT.

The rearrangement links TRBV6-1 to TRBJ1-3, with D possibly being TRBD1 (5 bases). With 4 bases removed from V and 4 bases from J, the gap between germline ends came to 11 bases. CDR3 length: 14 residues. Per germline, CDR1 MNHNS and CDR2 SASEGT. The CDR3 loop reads CASSVGESGNTIYF. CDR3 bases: TGTGCCAGCAGTGTGGGGGAATCCGGAAACACCATATATTTT.

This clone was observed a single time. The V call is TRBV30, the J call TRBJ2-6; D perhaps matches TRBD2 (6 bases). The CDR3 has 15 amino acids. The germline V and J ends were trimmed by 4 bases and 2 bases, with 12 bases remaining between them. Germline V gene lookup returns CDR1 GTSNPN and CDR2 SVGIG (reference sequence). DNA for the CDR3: TGTGCCTGGAATCAGGGACTCCCTGGGGCCAACGTCCTGACTTTC. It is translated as CAWNQGLPGANVLTF.

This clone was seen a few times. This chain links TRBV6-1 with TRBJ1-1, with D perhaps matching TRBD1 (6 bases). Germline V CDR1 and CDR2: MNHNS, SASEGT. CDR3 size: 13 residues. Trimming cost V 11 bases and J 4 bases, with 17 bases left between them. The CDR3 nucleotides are TGTGCCGGAGAACAGGGCTGGGGCACTGAAGCTTTCTTT. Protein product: CAGEQGWGTEAFF.

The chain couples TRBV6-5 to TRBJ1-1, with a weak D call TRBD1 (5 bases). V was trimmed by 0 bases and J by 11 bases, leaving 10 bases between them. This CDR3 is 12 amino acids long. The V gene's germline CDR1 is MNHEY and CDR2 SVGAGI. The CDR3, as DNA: TGTGCCAGCAGTTACTCGACTGGGGACGCTTTCTTT. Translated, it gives CASSYSTGDAFF.

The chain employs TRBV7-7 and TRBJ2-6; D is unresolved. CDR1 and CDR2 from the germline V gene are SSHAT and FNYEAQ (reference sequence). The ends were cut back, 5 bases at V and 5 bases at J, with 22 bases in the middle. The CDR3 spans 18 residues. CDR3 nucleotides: TGTGCCAGCAGCATGTGTTATAAGCCACAAAGTCGGGCCAACGTCCTGACTTTC. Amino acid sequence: CASSMCYKPQSRANVLTF.

The chain's CDR3 is CASSLQGNYGYTF. DNA of the CDR3: TGTGCCAGCAGTTTACAGGGGAACTATGGCTACACCTTC. The chain joins TRBV28 to TRBJ1-2; D possibly corresponds to TRBD1 (6 bases). The CDR3 consists of 13 residues. The V gene lost 2 bases and the J gene lost 2 bases, with 6 bases spanning the gap. Germline V gene sequence: CDR1 MDHEN, CDR2 SYDVKM.

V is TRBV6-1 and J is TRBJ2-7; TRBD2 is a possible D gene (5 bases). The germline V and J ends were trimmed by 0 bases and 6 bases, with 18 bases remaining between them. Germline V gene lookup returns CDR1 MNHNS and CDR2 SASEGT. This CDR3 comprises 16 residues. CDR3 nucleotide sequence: TGTGCCAGCAGTGAAGCGGGAGCAAGGAAGGAGATCGAGCAGTACTTC. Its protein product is CASSEAGARKEIEQYF.

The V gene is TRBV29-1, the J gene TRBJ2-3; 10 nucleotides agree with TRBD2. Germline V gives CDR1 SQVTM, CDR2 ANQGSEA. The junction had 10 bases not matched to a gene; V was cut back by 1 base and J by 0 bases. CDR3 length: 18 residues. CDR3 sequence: CSVEGWLAGVYSTDTQYF. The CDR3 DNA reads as TGCAGCGTTGAAGGCTGGCTAGCGGGGGTGTATAGCACAGATACGCAGTATTTT.

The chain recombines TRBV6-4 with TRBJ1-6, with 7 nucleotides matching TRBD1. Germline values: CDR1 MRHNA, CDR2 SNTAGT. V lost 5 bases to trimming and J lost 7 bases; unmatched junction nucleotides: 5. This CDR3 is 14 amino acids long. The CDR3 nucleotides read TGTGCCAGCAGTACCGGGACAGTGAATTCACCCCTCCACTTT. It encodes CASSTGTVNSPLHF.

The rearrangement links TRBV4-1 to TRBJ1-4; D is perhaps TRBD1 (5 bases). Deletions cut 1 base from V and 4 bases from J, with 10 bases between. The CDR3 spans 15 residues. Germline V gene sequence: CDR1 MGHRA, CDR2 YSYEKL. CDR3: CASSQGVGGNEKLFF. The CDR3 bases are TGCGCCAGCAGCCAAGGTGTTGGGGGTAATGAAAAACTGTTTTTT.

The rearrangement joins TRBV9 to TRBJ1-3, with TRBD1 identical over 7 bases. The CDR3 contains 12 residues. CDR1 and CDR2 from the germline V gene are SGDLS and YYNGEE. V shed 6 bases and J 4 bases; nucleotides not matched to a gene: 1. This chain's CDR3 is CASTGGGNTIYF. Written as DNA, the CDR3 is TGTGCCAGCACAGGGGGAGGAAACACCATATATTTT.

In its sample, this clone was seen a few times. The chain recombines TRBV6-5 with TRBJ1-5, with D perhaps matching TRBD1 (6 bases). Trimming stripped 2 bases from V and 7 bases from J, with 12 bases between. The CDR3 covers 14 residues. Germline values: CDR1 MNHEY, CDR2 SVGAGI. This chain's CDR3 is CASSYATGWQPQHF. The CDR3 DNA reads TGTGCCAGCAGTTACGCGACAGGTTGGCAGCCCCAGCATTTT.

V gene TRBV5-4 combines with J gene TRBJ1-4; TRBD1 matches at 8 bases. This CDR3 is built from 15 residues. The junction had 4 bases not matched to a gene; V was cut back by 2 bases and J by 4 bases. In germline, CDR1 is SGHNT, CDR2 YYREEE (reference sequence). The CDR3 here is CASSFGTGFNEKLFF. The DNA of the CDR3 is TGTGCCAGCAGCTTCGGGACAGGTTTTAATGAAAAACTGTTTTTT.

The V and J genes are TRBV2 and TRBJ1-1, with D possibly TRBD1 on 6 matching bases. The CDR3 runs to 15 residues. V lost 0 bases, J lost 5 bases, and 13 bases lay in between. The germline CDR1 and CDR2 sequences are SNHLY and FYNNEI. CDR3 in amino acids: CASSEALLGATEAFF. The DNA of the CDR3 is TGTGCCAGCAGTGAAGCGCTTTTGGGGGCGACTGAAGCTTTCTTT.

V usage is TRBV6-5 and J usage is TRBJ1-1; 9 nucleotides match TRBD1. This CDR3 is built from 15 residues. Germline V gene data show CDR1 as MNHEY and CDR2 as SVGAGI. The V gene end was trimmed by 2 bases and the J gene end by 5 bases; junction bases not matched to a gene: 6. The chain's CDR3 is CASSYRGQGTTEAFF. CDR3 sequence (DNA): TGTGCCAGCAGTTACAGAGGACAGGGGACGACTGAAGCTTTCTTT.

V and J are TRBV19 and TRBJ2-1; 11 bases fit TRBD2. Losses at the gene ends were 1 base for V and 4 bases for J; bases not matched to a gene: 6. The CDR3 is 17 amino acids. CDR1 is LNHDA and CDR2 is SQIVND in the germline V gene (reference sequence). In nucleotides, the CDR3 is TGTGCCAGTAGTATAGGGGTAGCGGGGGGGCTGTACAATGAGCAGTTCTTC. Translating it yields CASSIGVAGGLYNEQFF. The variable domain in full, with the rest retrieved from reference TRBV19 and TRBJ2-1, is DGGITQSPKYLFRKEGQNVTLSCEQNLNHDAMYWYRQDPGQGLRLIYYSQIVNDFQKGDIAEGYSVSREKKESFPLTVTSAQKNPTAFYLCASSIGVAGGLYNEQFFGPGTRLTVL.

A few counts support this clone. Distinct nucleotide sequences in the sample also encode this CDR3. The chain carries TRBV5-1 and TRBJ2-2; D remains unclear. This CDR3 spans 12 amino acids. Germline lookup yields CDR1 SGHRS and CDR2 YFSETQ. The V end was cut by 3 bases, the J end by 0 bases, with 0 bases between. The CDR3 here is CASSSNTGELFF. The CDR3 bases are TGCGCCAGCAGCTCGAACACCGGGGAGCTGTTTTTT.

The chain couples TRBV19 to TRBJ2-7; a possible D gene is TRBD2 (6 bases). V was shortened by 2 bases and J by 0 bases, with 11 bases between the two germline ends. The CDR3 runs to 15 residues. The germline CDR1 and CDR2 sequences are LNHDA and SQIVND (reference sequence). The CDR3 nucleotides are TGTGCCAGTAGTATATACGCGGGAAGCTCCTACGAGCAGTACTTC. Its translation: CASSIYAGSSYEQYF.

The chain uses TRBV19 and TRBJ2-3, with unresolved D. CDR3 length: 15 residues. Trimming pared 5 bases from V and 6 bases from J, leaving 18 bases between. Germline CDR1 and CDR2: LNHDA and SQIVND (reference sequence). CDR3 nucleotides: TGTGCCAGTAGTGCACTACCTAATCCCGGTGATACGCAGTATTTT. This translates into CASSALPNPGDTQYF.

The CDR3 sequence: CAISEAPFVNTEAFF. The CDR3 DNA follows: TGTGCCATCAGTGAGGCTCCGTTTGTGAACACTGAAGCTTTCTTT. The chain links TRBV10-3 to TRBJ1-1; no reliable D call. The CDR3 extends over 15 amino acids. Trimming removed 2 bases at V and 0 bases at J, with 10 bases between. Germline assignment: CDR1 ENHRY and CDR2 SYGVKD.